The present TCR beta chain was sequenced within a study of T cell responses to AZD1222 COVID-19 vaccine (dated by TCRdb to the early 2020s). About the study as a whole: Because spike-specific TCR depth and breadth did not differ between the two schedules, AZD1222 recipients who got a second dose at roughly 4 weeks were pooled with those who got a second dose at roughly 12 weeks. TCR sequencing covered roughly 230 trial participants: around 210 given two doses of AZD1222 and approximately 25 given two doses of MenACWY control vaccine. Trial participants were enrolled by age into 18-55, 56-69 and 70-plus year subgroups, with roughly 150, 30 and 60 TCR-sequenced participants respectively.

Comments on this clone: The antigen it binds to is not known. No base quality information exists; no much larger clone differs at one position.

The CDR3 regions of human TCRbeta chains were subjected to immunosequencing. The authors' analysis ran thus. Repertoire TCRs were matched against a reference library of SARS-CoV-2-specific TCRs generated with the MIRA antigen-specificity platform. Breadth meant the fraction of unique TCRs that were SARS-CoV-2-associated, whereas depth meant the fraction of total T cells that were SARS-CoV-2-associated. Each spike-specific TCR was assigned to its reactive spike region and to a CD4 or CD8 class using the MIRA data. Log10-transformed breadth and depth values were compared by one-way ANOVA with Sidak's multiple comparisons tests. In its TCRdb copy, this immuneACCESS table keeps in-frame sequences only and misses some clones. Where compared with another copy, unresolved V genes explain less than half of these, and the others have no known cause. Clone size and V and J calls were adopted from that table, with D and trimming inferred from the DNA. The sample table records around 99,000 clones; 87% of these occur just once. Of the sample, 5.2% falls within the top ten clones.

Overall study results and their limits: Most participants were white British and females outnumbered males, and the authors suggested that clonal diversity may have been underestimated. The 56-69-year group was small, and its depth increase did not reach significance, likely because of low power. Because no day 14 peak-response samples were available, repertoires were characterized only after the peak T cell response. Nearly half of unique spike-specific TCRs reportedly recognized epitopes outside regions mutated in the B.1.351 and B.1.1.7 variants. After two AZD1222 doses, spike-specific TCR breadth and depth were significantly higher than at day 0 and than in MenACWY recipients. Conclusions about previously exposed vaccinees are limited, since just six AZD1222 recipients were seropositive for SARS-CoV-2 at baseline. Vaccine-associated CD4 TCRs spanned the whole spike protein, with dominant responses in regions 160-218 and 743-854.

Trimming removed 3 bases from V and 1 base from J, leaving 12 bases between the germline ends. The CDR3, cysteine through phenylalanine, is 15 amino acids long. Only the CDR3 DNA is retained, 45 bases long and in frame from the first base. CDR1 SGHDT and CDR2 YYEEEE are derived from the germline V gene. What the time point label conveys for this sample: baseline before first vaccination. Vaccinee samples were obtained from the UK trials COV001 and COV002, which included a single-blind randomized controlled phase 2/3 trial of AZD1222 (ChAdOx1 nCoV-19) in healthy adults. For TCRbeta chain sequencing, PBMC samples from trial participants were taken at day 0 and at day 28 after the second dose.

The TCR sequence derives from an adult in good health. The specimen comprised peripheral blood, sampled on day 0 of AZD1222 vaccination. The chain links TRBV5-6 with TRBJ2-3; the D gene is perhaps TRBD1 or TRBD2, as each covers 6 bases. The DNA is TGTGCCAGCAGCTGGGGGGCGGAGCGCACAGATACGCAGTATTTT. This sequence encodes CASSWGAERTDTQYF.